This TCR beta chain appears in the sequencing data of a study of cytomegalovirus exposure and HLA in healthy donors. The germline V gene has CDR1 SNHLY and CDR2 FYNNEI. This CDR3 contains 13 residues. The ends lost 6 bases at V and 7 bases at J; junction bases unmatched: 4. Study-level results: A cluster of highly shared sequence variants was likely a sequencing artifact. Later analysis identified several of the most significant clusters that appeared linked to common viral pathogens. Analyses of presence and absence presupposed an approximately uniform sequencing depth across donors. In a later analysis, TCR association rates varied by HLA locus: DRB1 most, HLA-C fewest.

PCR used 60 Vbeta primers and 13 Jbeta primers. Assay: immunoSEQ multiplex PCR; the TCRdb copy retains only in-frame clones and omits some. The sample gives 75,000 to 95,000 clones, approximately 57% of which show up once; roughly 6% is in the top ten. A note on this clone: What it binds is unknown.

Sequenced sample: PBMCs. The source is a woman in her twenties or thirties in good health and CMV-seronegative. The V gene is TRBV2, the J gene TRBJ2-1; 9 bases align to TRBD2. CDR3 protein: CASRRGGENEQFF. The CDR3 DNA follows: TGTGCCAGCAGGCGCGGGGGGGAGAATGAGCAGTTCTTC. The full variable domain, rest sourced from reference TRBV2 and TRBJ2-1, is EPEVTQTPSHQVTQMGQEVILRCVPISNHLYFYWYRQILGQKVEFLVSFYNNEISEKSEIFDDQFSVERPDGSNFTLKIRSTKLEDSAMYFCASRRGGENEQFFGPGTRLTVL.